This TCR beta chain appears in the sequencing data of a study of blood T cell repertoires in COVID-19. This clone was recorded once. TCRdb's copy holds only in-frame clones and misses some; the assay was immunoSEQ multiplex PCR. The sample has 200,000 to 250,000 clones, roughly four fifths seen once. Germline V gene data show CDR1 as MNHEY and CDR2 as SVGAGI. The ends were cut back, 0 bases at V and 2 bases at J, with 8 bases in the middle. The CDR3 totals 15 residues. The specimen sequenced was peripheral blood. V and J are TRBV6-5 and TRBJ1-3; TRBD1 might be the D (5 bases). The source is a woman older than 75 with COVID-19, enrolled during active disease. CDR3 protein: CASSYSTVPGNTIYF. CDR3 in DNA: TGTGCCAGCAGTTACTCGACAGTGCCTGGAAACACCATATATTTT.